This T cell receptor (beta chain) was recovered during a study of molecular identifiers for immune sequencing clone quantification. Study in general: In replicates, RNA from roughly 18,000 or 92,000 naive CD8 cells was split five ways, four sequenced. Study-level results: Spiked Jurkat TCR RNA originating from one cell could reportedly be identified amid approximately 950,000 naive cells.

This clonotype was observed at least ten times. What it recognizes is unknown. In TCRdb, the PCR reads were re-called with MiXCR into one record per CDR3 protein. The sample records tens of thousands of distinct CDR3 sequences, approximately 17% being singletons. This CDR3 has 13 residues. CDR1 and CDR2 (germline): SQVTM, ANQGSEA. The V end lost 1 base, the J end lost 2 bases, and 9 bases lay between the germline ends. Isolation of naive CD8 T cells was achieved by sorting on a CD8+CD4-CCR7+CD45RA+ phenotype. The sequenced sample was naive CD8+ T cells from blood, with Jurkat cell RNA spiked in. Documented subset: FACS-sorted CD8+CD4-CCR7+CD45RA+ naive T cells. This receptor was identified in a human donor in good health. Some libraries in this study had Jurkat cell RNA spiked in. V usage is TRBV29-1 and J usage is TRBJ2-7; D is unresolved. CDR3 sequence: CSVEGGSAYEQYF. The CDR3 coding sequence is TGCAGCGTTGAAGGTGGGTCGGCCTACGAGCAGTACTTC.